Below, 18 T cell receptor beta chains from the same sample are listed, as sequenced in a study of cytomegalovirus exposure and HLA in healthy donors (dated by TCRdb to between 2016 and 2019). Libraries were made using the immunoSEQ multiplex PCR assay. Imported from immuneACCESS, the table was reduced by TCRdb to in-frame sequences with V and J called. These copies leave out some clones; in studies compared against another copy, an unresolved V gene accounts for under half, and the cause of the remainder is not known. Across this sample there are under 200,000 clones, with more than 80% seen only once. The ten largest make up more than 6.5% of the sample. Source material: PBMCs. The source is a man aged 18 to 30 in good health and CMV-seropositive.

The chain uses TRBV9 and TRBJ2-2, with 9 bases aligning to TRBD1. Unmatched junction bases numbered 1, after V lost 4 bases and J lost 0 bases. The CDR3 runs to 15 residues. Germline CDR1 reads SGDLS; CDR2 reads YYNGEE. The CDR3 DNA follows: TGTGCCAGCAGCCGGACAGGGGCGAACACCGGGGAGCTGTTTTTT. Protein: CASSRTGANTGELFF.

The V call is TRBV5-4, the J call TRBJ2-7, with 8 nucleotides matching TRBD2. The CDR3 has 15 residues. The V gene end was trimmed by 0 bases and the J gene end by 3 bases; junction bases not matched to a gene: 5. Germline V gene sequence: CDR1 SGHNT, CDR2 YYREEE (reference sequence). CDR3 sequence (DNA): TGTGCCAGCAGCTTGGGAGGGACTAGTTTCTACGAGCAGTACTTC. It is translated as CASSLGGTSFYEQYF.

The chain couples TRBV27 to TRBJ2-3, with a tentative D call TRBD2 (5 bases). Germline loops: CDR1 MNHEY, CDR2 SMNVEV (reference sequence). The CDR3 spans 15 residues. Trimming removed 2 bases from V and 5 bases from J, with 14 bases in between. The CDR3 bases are TGTGCCAGCAGTTTAAGGCTGGCTCGGGGAGATACGCAGTATTTT. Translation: CASSLRLARGDTQYF.

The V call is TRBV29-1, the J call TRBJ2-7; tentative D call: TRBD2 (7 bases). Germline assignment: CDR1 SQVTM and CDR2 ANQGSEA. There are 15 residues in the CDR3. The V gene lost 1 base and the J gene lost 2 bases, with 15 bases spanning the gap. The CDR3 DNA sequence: TGCAGCGTTGAAGGGGAGGGGGATTCGGCCTACGAGCAGTACTTC. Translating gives CSVEGEGDSAYEQYF.

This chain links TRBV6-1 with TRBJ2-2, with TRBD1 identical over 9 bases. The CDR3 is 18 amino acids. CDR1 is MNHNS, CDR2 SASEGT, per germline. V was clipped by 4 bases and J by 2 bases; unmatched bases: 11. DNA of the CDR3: TGTGCCAGCAGTGCCGGGACAGGGCTTACTCCTAACACCGGGGAGCTGTTTTTT. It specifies CASSAGTGLTPNTGELFF.

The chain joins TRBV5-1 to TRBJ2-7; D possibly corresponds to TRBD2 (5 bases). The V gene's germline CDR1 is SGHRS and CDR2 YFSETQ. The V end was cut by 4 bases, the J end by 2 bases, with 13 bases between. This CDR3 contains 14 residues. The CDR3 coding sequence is TGCGCCAGCAGCCTGACCCGGGGAACCTACGAGCAGTACTTC. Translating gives CASSLTRGTYEQYF.

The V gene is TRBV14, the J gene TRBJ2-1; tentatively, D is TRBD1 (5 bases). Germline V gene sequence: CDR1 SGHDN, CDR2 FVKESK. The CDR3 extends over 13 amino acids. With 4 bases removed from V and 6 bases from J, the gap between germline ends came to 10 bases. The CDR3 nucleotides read TGTGCCAGCAGCCCCAGGGTTGGCAATGAGCAGTTCTTC. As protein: CASSPRVGNEQFF.

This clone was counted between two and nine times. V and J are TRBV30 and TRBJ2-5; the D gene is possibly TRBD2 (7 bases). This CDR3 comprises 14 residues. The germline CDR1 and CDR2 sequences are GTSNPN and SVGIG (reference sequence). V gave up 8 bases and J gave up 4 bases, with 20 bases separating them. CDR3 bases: TGTGCCGGCCAACAGGGAGGGGACGGAGAGACCCAGTACTTC. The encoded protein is CAGQQGGDGETQYF. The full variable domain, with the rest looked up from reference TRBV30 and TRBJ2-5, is SQTIHQWPATLVQPVGSPLSLECTVEGTSNPNLYWYRQAAGRGLQLLFYSVGIGQISSEVPQNLSASRPQDRQFILSSKKLLLSDSGFYLCAGQQGGDGETQYFGPGTRLLVL.

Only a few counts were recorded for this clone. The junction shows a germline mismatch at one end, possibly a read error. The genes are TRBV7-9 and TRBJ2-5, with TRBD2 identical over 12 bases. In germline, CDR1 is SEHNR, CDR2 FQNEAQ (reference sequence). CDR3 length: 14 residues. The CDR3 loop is CASSLAGGGETQYF. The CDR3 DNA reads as TGTGCCAGCAGCCTAGCGGGAGGGGGAGAGACCCAGTACTTC.

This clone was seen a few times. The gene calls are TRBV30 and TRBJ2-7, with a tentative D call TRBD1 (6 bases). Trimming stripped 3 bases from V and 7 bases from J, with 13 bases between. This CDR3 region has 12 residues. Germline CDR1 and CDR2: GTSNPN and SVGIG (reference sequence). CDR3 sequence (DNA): TGTGCCTGGAGCCGAGGGGGACGGGAGCAGTACTTC. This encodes CAWSRGGREQYF. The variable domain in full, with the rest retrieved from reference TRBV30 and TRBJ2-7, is SQTIHQWPATLVQPVGSPLSLECTVEGTSNPNLYWYRQAAGRGLQLLFYSVGIGQISSEVPQNLSASRPQDRQFILSSKKLLLSDSGFYLCAWSRGGREQYFGPGTRLTVT.

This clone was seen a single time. Written as DNA, the CDR3 is TGCAGCGTCCGCAGGGGGCTAGCGTCCCAAGAGACCCAGTACTTC. This translates into CSVRRGLASQETQYF. The chain joins TRBV29-1 to TRBJ2-5; 8 nucleotides line up with TRBD1. Germline V gene lookup returns CDR1 SQVTM and CDR2 ANQGSEA. The CDR3 runs to 15 residues. J gave up 1 base and V 6 bases, and 10 bases lay outside the gene matches.

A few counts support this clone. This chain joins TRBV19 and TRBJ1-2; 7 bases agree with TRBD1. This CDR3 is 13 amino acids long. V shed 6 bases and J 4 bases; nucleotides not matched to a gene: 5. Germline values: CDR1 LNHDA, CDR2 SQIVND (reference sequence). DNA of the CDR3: TGTGCCAGTAGGACCGGGACAGCCTATGGCTACACCTTC. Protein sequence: CASRTGTAYGYTF.

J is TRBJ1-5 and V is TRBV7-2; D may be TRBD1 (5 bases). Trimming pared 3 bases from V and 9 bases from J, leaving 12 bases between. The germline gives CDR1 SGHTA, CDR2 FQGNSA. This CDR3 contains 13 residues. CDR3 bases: TGTGCCAGCAGCTTGGGAGGGGAGGCGCCCCAGCATTTT. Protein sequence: CASSLGGEAPQHF.

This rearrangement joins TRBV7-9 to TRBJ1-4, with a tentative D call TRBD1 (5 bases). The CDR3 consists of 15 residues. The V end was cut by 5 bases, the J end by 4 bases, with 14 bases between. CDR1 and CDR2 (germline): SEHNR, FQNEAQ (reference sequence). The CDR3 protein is CASSPRGSLNEKLFF. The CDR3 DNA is TGTGCCAGCAGCCCTCGGGGGAGCCTTAATGAAAAACTGTTTTTT.

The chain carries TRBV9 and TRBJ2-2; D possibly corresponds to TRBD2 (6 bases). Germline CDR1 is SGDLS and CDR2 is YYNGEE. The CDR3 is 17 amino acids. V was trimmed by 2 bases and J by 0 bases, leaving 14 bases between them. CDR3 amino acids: CASSVMTGTSNTGELFF. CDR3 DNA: TGTGCCAGCAGCGTCATGACCGGGACTTCGAACACCGGGGAGCTGTTTTTT.

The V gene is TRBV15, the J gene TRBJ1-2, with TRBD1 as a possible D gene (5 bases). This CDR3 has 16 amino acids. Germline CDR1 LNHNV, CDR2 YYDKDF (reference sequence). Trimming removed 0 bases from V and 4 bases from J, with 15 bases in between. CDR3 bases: TGTGCCACCAGCAGAGATGCGGGACCGACTATCTATGGCTACACCTTC. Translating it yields CATSRDAGPTIYGYTF.

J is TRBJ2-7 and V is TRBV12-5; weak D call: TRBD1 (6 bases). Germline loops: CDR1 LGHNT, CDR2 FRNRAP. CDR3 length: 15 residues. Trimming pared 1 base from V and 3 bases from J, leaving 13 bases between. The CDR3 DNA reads TGTGCTAGTGGTTTGGGACAGGCCATCTTCTACGAGCAGTACTTC. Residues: CASGLGQAIFYEQYF.

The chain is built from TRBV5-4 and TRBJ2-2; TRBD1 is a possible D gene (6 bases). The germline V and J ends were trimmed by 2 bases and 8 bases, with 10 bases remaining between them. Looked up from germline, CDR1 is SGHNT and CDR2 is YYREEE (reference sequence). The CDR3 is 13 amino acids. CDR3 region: CASSFRGRGELFF. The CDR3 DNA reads TGTGCCAGCAGCTTCAGGGGAAGAGGGGAGCTGTTTTTT.